The present entry profiles one TCR beta chain with its context. The antigen is undetermined. CDR1 LGHNA and CDR2 YSLEER come from the germline V gene. The CDR3 covers 15 residues. J gave up 3 bases and V 1 base, and 4 bases lay outside the gene matches. The sample's time point: week 11, during vaccination. The investigators gave 300 ug of mutant IDH1 20-mer peptide in each vaccine dose, together with topical imiquimod. Each tumor in the donors was a new WHO grade 3 or 4 astrocytoma, IDH1-mutant and ATRX-lost. These data are taken from a study of a mutant IDH1 vaccine in newly diagnosed glioma. Study context: Of the patients given treatment, around 62% were male and 37.5% were female, and a mean age of roughly 40 years was recorded.

Generated by immunoSEQ multiplex PCR, the TCRdb table keeps only in-frame clones and is missing some. The sample carries 30,000 to 35,000 clones, 90% recorded once. Findings and limits, study-wide: No link was apparently found between pseudoprogression and changes in top peripheral T cell clonotypes.

The sample in question was PBMCs, obtained from a glioma patient whose treatment included an IDH1 peptide vaccine. The receptor's source is a young man with glioma. The chain has TRBV4-3 and TRBJ1-2; TRBD1 agrees at 8 bases. CDR3 protein: CASSQAGQGDYGYTF. The CDR3 DNA is TGCGCCAGCAGCCAAGCCGGACAGGGTGACTATGGCTACACCTTC.